Reported below is one T cell receptor (beta chain). PCR used 60 Vbeta primers and 13 Jbeta primers. This table comes from immunoSEQ multiplex PCR, and its TCRdb copy is limited to in-frame clones, with some not included. The data show about 190,000 clones, with over 60% seen just once and 4% to 5% held by the top ten. This sample is part of a study of cytomegalovirus exposure and HLA in healthy donors. V trimming: 7 bases; J trimming: 5 bases; junction bases outside the gene matches: 6. Germline-derived CDR1 and CDR2 are LNHDA and SQIVND (reference sequence). CDR3 length: 14 amino acids. Sequencing used PBMCs. The clonotype was recovered from a young man in good health and CMV-seropositive. The chain combines TRBV19 with TRBJ2-2; TRBD1 matches at 8 bases. CDR3 nucleotides: TGTGCCAGTATTGGGACAGGAGGTACCGGGGAGCTGTTTTTT. It translates to CASIGTGGTGELFF.